One and the same sample provided the 18 T cell receptor beta chains below, sequenced in a study of T cells in Graves' hyperthyroidism and ophthalmopathy. Researchers took RNA transcripts and amplified the TCR beta CDR3 regions from them. The HTBI primer set drove a first-round RT-PCR of the TCR CDR3. TCRdb independently ran MiXCR on the multiplex PCR reads; one entry per CDR3 protein. Of fewer than 450,000 distinct CDR3 sequences listed, roughly 15% are singletons. Specimen: blood. The origin of the receptors is a woman in her twenties or thirties with Graves' hyperthyroidism that later progressed to Graves' ophthalmopathy.

This clonotype was picked up a small number of times. The rearrangement links TRBV3-1 to TRBJ2-5; TRBD2 aligns across 13 bases. V lost 3 bases and J lost 4; bases outside the gene matches: 11. CDR1 is LGHDT, CDR2 YNNKEL, per germline (reference sequence). This CDR3 region has 18 residues. CDR3 DNA: TGTGCCAGCAGCCAGGTCTCCGGGACTAGCGGGAAAGGAGAGACCCAGTACTTC. Translated, it gives CASSQVSGTSGKGETQYF.

The chain couples TRBV12-3 or TRBV12-4 to TRBJ2-1, with 11 bases matching TRBD2. V shed 5 bases and J 6 bases; nucleotides not matched to a gene: 3. The length of the CDR3 is 14 residues. The CDR3 region has the DNA TGTGCCAGCAGTATGGGGACTAGCGGCAATGAGCAGTTCTTC. This sequence encodes CASSMGTSGNEQFF.

This clonotype was seen many times. The V and J genes are TRBV27 and TRBJ2-2, with TRBD2 as a possible D gene (6 bases). CDR3 size: 19 residues. Trimming took off 8 bases at V and 1 base at J, with 26 bases between the two ends. The germline V gene has CDR1 MNHEY and CDR2 SMNVEV (reference sequence). The DNA for the CDR3 is TGTGCCAGCGGAGCTCTGTGGGGGGAGGCGACTATGAACACCGGGGAGCTGTTTTTT. The encoded protein is CASGALWGEATMNTGELFF.

This clonotype came up many times. The chain links TRBV6-1 to TRBJ1-5, with TRBD1 identical over 10 bases. The trim removed 5 bases at V and 1 base at J, leaving 17 bases unmatched. The CDR3 contains 20 residues. Germline V gene sequence: CDR1 MNHNS, CDR2 SASEGT. CDR3 DNA sequence: TGTGCCAGCAGTTTAGTCGGTTTGACAGGGGGCGAAAGGAGCAATCAGCCCCAGCATTTT. Translating it yields CASSLVGLTGGERSNQPQHF.

This clonotype came up many times. The rearrangement uses TRBV20-1 and TRBJ2-3, with 7 nucleotides matching TRBD1. The length of the CDR3 is 16 residues. CDR1 is DFQATT and CDR2 is SNEGSKA in the germline V gene (reference sequence). With V trimmed by 0 bases and J by 3 bases, 9 bases remained unmatched. CDR3 DNA sequence: TGCAGTGCTAGAGATCATGTAGGACAGGCGACAGATACGCAGTATTTT. Its translation: CSARDHVGQATDTQYF.

In this sample, this clonotype turned up many times. The chain recombines TRBV30 with TRBJ1-6; D may be TRBD1 (5 bases). Germline V lookup: CDR1 GTSNPN, CDR2 SVGIG (reference sequence). V lost 2 bases to trimming and J lost 0 bases, with 11 bases between them. The CDR3 spans 16 residues. The CDR3 DNA reads TGTGCCTGGAGTATGACAGTCAGCTCCTATAATTCACCCCTCCACTTT. Protein product: CAWSMTVSSYNSPLHF.

This clonotype was observed at least ten times. The J gene is TRBJ2-2, the V gene TRBV2; no definite D call. The V and J ends lost 3 bases and 8 bases respectively, with 13 bases between them. Germline CDR1 SNHLY, CDR2 FYNNEI. There are 14 residues in the CDR3. The CDR3 region is CASSELPNPGELFF. CDR3 nucleotide sequence: TGTGCCAGCAGTGAGCTTCCAAACCCGGGGGAGCTGTTTTTT. Drawing the rest from reference TRBV2 and TRBJ2-2, the complete variable domain is EPEVTQTPSHQVTQMGQEVILRCVPISNHLYFYWYRQILGQKVEFLVSFYNNEISEKSEIFDDQFSVERPDGSNFTLKIRSTKLEDSAMYFCASSELPNPGELFFGEGSRLTVL.

This clonotype occurred many times. The V and J genes are TRBV20-1 and TRBJ1-1; D not resolved. The CDR3 runs 13 residues. Germline lookup yields CDR1 DFQATT and CDR2 SNEGSKA (reference sequence). Trimming took 3 bases from V and 1 from J, leaving 9 bases between them. The CDR3 here is CSASWTANTEAFF. For the CDR3, the DNA is TGCAGTGCTAGTTGGACGGCGAACACTGAAGCTTTCTTT.

Many counts were recorded for this clonotype. CDR3 region: CASSLARSVASAGELFF. The CDR3 DNA is TGTGCCAGCAGCTTAGCGCGCTCCGTCGCATCGGCGGGGGAGCTGTTTTTT. The genes are TRBV7-2 and TRBJ2-2; D remains ambiguous. In germline, CDR1 is SGHTA, CDR2 FQGNSA. The CDR3 runs 17 residues. Trimming cost V 0 bases and J 8 bases, with 19 bases left between them.

This clonotype was observed many times. Here the CDR3 DNA reads TGTGCCTGGAACTTAGCGGGAGGGGTCACCGGGGAGCTGTTTTTT. Encoded protein: CAWNLAGGVTGELFF. The chain couples TRBV30 to TRBJ2-2; 11 nucleotides align to TRBD2. With V trimmed by 4 bases and J by 4 bases, 5 bases remained unmatched. CDR3 size: 15 residues. Germline-derived CDR1 and CDR2 are GTSNPN and SVGIG (reference sequence).

There are many counts of this clonotype. The chain is built from TRBV12-3 or TRBV12-4 and TRBJ2-1, with 7 bases matching TRBD2. The junction had 12 bases not matched to a gene; V was cut back by 7 bases and J by 0 bases. This CDR3 is 17 amino acids long. The CDR3 DNA reads TGTGCCAGCACCCGGGTGGTTGGGAGGGCCTCCTACAATGAGCAGTTCTTC. Amino acids: CASTRVVGRASYNEQFF.

This CDR3 is CASSIASGGIKETQYF. Here the CDR3 DNA reads TGTGCCAGTAGTATTGCTAGCGGGGGGATTAAAGAGACCCAGTACTTC. The rearrangement uses TRBV19 and TRBJ2-5; 11 nucleotides line up with TRBD2. This CDR3 has 16 residues. J lost 3 bases, V lost 3 bases, and 6 bases had no gene match. CDR1 is LNHDA and CDR2 is SQIVND in the germline V gene (reference sequence).

This clonotype has a count of ten or more. The V and J genes are TRBV7-9 and TRBJ2-2, with no clear D. V gave up 6 bases and J gave up 5 bases, with 10 bases separating them. CDR1 and CDR2 (germline): SEHNR, FQNEAQ (reference sequence). This CDR3 is built from 13 residues. The CDR3 region has the DNA TGTGCCAGCAGTTGGGGAACGACCGGGGAGCTGTTTTTT. Translation: CASSWGTTGELFF.

This clonotype came up many times. The rearrangement joins TRBV14 to TRBJ2-7; weak D call: TRBD1 (5 bases). This CDR3 region has 14 residues. CDR1 is SGHDN and CDR2 is FVKESK in the germline V gene. V lost 0 bases and J lost 3, with 9 bases in between. DNA for the CDR3: TGTGCCAGCAGCCAAGAAGCAGGGCACTACGAGCAGTACTTC. This gives the protein CASSQEAGHYEQYF.

The V and J genes are TRBV18 and TRBJ2-2; 11 bases fit TRBD2. The CDR3 is 17 residues long. CDR1 and CDR2 (germline): KGHSH, LQKENI. V trimming: 1 base; J trimming: 7 bases; junction bases outside the gene matches: 8. This CDR3 is CASSPQLAGARGGELFF. The CDR3 DNA is TGTGCCAGCTCACCACAACTAGCGGGAGCGAGAGGCGGGGAGCTGTTTTTT.

The genes are TRBV2 and TRBJ2-1; D not certain. Germline V gene lookup returns CDR1 SNHLY and CDR2 FYNNEI. V lost 8 bases to trimming and J lost 9 bases, with 17 bases between them. This CDR3 comprises 13 residues. Here the CDR3 reads CASARREEGEQFF. In DNA form, the CDR3 reads TGTGCCAGCGCCCGCCGTGAAGAAGGTGAGCAGTTCTTC.

Points on this clonotype: The missing conserved phenylalanine or tryptophan at the end of this CDR3 makes a read error likely. The J gene is TRBJ1-1, the V gene TRBV28, with 7 bases aligning to TRBD1. Trimming cost V 2 bases and J 7 bases; bases outside gene matches: 19. Germline assignment: CDR1 MDHEN and CDR2 SYDVKM. The CDR3 extends over 18 amino acids. CDR3 DNA: TGTGCCAGCAGTTTAATCTTCTGGGGAACTGGACAGGCCGATGAAGCTTTCCTT. Amino acids: CASSLIFWGTGQADEAFL.

Ten or more counts support this clonotype. This chain joins TRBV6-1 and TRBJ2-7; 7 nucleotides line up with TRBD1. CDR3 length equals 14 residues. From germline, CDR1 is MNHNS and CDR2 SASEGT. Trimming removed 6 bases from V and 1 base from J; junction bases left unmatched: 6. The CDR3 sequence is CASRPRQGSYEQYF. The CDR3 coding sequence is TGTGCCAGCAGGCCCAGACAGGGTTCCTACGAGCAGTACTTC.